This T cell receptor (beta chain) was profiled in a study of blood T cell repertoires in COVID-19. For the study at large: Specimens from acute and convalescent COVID-19 originated in the United States, Italy and Spain.

TCRdb's copy holds only in-frame clones and misses some; the assay was immunoSEQ multiplex PCR. The sample has around 140,000 clones; roughly 86% are singletons. CDR3 length: 14 amino acids. The J segment lost 4 bases and the V segment lost 2 bases, leaving 5 bases of the junction unmatched. The germline CDR1 and CDR2 sequences are GTSNPN and SVGIG (reference sequence). The sequencing input was peripheral blood. This receptor was identified in a woman aged 45-65 years with acute or convalescent COVID-19. The rearrangement joins TRBV30 to TRBJ1-5, with 7 bases that match TRBD1. CDR3 loop: CAWSWETGNQPQHF. The DNA for the CDR3 is TGTGCCTGGAGTTGGGAGACAGGGAATCAGCCCCAGCATTTT.